Listed below are T cell receptor beta chains from one sample, sequenced in a study of shared clonotypes between healthy human individuals. Some clones are missing from TCRdb's copy, which holds only in-frame ones; the method was immunoSEQ multiplex PCR. Found here are hundreds of thousands of clones, around 96% of them singletons; the top ten hold about 0.054%. Sequencing was performed on naive CD4+ T cells sorted from blood. Receptor source: a woman aged 25 to 39 in good health. The CDR3 runs from the conserved cysteine through the conserved F or W. Fields, in order: J gene, D gene, clone size, V gene, CDR3 protein, CDR3 DNA. The D gene is left open where the match is weak. Clone size is stated in some rows and not others, as once, few, many or a class when expanded.

>TRBJ2-7|TRBD2|once|TRBV19
CASSILAGGPSSYEQYF
TGTGCCAGTAGTATTCTAGCGGGAGGGCCCTCCTCCTACGAGCAGTACTTC
>TRBJ2-5|TRBD1|-|TRBV5-1
CASSGDREQYF
TGCGCCAGCAGCGGCGACAGGGAGCAGTACTTC
>TRBJ1-3|-|-|TRBV28
CASNYRDSGNTIYF
TGTGCCAGCAATTACAGAGACTCTGGAAACACCATATATTTT
>TRBJ1-1|-|-|TRBV28
CASTRAGTEAFF
TGTGCCAGCACGAGGGCTGGCACTGAAGCTTTCTTT
>TRBJ2-7|-|-|TRBV6-4
CASSVQGDEQYF
TGTGCCAGCAGCGTACAGGGCGACGAGCAGTACTTC
>TRBJ2-7|-|-|TRBV6-5
CASSYSPAYEQYF
TGTGCCAGCAGTTACTCACCAGCCTACGAGCAGTACTTC
>TRBJ2-2|-|-|TRBV11-2
CASSLDLVTAGELFF
TGTGCCAGCAGCTTAGATCTTGTGACGGCCGGGGAGCTGTTTTTT
>TRBJ1-3|-|once|TRBV25-1
CASSELGDRNTIYF
TGTGCCAGCAGTGAATTGGGGGATAGAAACACCATATATTTT
>TRBJ2-7|-|-|TRBV5-1
CASSFSPTLPQASYEQYF
TGCGCCAGCAGCTTCTCGCCCACCCTTCCTCAGGCGTCCTACGAGCAGTACTTC
>TRBJ1-1|-|-|TRBV30
CAWSISRNTEAFF
TGTGCCTGGAGTATTAGTCGGAACACTGAAGCTTTCTTT
>TRBJ2-2|-|-|TRBV10-2
CASYRRGGTGELFF
TGCGCCAGCTATAGGAGGGGGGGCACCGGGGAGCTGTTTTTT
>TRBJ1-1|-|once|TRBV19
CASSPLMNTEAFF
TGTGCCAGTAGTCCCCTAATGAACACTGAAGCTTTCTTT
>TRBJ1-2|-|-|TRBV28
CASNTPNPNYGYTF
TGTGCCAGCAATACACCGAATCCTAACTATGGCTACACCTTC
>TRBJ2-7|-|-|TRBV5-1
CASSSGVPSYEQYF
TGCGCCAGCAGCTCGGGCGTCCCATCCTACGAGCAGTACTTC
>TRBJ2-7|TRBD2|-|TRBV7-2
CASSSLRGSYEQYF
TGTGCCAGCAGCTCCCTGCGGGGGTCCTACGAGCAGTACTTC
>TRBJ2-5|TRBD1|-|TRBV7-9
CASRGTAGQTQYF
TGTGCCAGCAGGGGGACAGCAGGTCAGACCCAGTACTTC
>TRBJ1-1|-|-|TRBV27
CASRASQGRRNTEAFF
TGTGCCAGCAGGGCAAGCCAGGGGCGTCGGAACACTGAAGCTTTCTTT
>TRBJ2-7|TRBD1|-|TRBV11-2
CASSPPGQVTSEQYF
TGTGCCAGCAGCCCGCCGGGACAGGTGACGTCCGAGCAGTACTTC
>TRBJ2-1|TRBD1|-|TRBV7-9
CASSRDSASYNEQFF
TGTGCCAGCAGCCGGGACAGCGCTAGTTACAATGAGCAGTTCTTC
>TRBJ2-7|TRBD2|-|TRBV6-5
CASSFGRAYEQYF
TGTGCCAGCAGTTTTGGGAGGGCCTACGAGCAGTACTTC
>TRBJ1-1|-|-|TRBV11-2
CASSLDLIVSEAFF
TGTGCCAGCAGCTTAGATCTGATTGTATCTGAAGCTTTCTTT
>TRBJ2-7|-|-|TRBV4-1
CASSQPTLGGRTGEQYF
TGCGCCAGCAGCCAGCCTACACTAGGGGGGCGGACGGGGGAGCAGTACTTC
>TRBJ2-5|TRBD2|-|TRBV19
CATRASGRAETQYF
TGTGCCACACGGGCTAGCGGGAGGGCTGAGACCCAGTACTTC
>TRBJ2-7|-|-|TRBV10-2
CASRQTGARLEQYF
TGCGCCAGCCGGCAAACCGGGGCCAGGCTCGAGCAGTACTTC
>TRBJ2-1|TRBD2|-|TRBV7-3
CASSLTSAGVGEQFF
TGTGCCAGCAGCTTAACCTCAGCGGGAGTCGGTGAGCAGTTCTTC
>TRBJ1-1|TRBD1|-|TRBV29-1
CSASTGGTEAFF
TGCAGCGCCTCTACAGGGGGCACTGAAGCTTTCTTT
>TRBJ2-7|-|-|TRBV10-3
CATQRLQDIEQYF
TGTGCCACCCAACGACTCCAGGACATCGAGCAGTACTTC
>TRBJ2-5|TRBD1|-|TRBV27
CASSLRGQLNQETQYF
TGTGCCAGCAGTTTACGGGGACAGTTGAACCAAGAGACCCAGTACTTC
>TRBJ2-7|-|-|TRBV28
CASSSGTIFYEQYF
TGTGCCAGCAGCTCCGGGACGATTTTCTACGAGCAGTACTTC
>TRBJ2-7|-|once|TRBV5-4
CASSSPGPEEQYF
TGTGCCAGCAGCTCCCCCGGACCAGAGGAGCAGTACTTC
>TRBJ1-3|-|-|TRBV7-8
CASRGREGSGNTIYF
TGTGCCAGCAGGGGGAGGGAGGGCTCTGGAAACACCATATATTTT